Presented here are 12 T cell receptor beta chains from one specimen sequenced in a study of sequential checkpoint blockade in melanoma. Sequenced by immunoSEQ multiplex PCR; TCRdb stores in-frame clones only, minus some. This sample carries 25,000 to 35,000 clones, more than 80% of them seen once, and the ten largest clones take about 17%. As for treatment: randomized to nivolumab then ipilimumab (arm A) or the reverse (arm B). Sequences were derived from CD8+ T cells sorted from blood (inferred from file names), sampled from a patient given nivolumab and ipilimumab in sequence. These receptors were obtained from a human donor with melanoma.

The rearrangement links TRBV4-3 to TRBJ2-1; D ambiguous. Between the trimmed V and J ends, which lost 1 base and 8 bases, there was a span of 12 bases. The CDR3 totals 14 residues. Germline CDR1 and CDR2: LGHNA and YSLEER. CDR3: CASSQGLALDEQFF. The CDR3 DNA is TGCGCCAGCAGCCAAGGGTTGGCTCTGGATGAGCAGTTCTTC.

This clone was detected only a few times. The chain is built from TRBV9 and TRBJ2-3; 10 bases line up with TRBD2. Germline assignment: CDR1 SGDLS and CDR2 YYNGEE. The CDR3 totals 15 residues. The V segment lost 2 bases and the J segment 1 base; nucleotides outside the gene matches: 1. The CDR3 here is CASSVTSGGTDTQYF. The CDR3 coding sequence is TGTGCCAGCAGCGTTACTAGCGGGGGCACAGATACGCAGTATTTT.

In this sample, this clone turned up once. This sequence joins TRBV6-6 and TRBJ1-5; a possible D gene is TRBD1 (6 bases). V lost 0 bases to trimming and J lost 4 bases, with 13 bases between them. The CDR3 runs 16 residues. CDR1 is MNHNY and CDR2 is SVGAGI in the germline V gene (reference sequence). This CDR3 is CASSYSRRGQNQPQHF. As DNA, the CDR3 is TGTGCCAGCAGTTACTCGCGGCGGGGGCAGAATCAGCCCCAGCATTTT.

The CDR3 reads CASTTPGDYEQYF. CDR3 nucleotides: TGTGCCAGCACCACGCCTGGGGACTACGAGCAGTACTTC. J is TRBJ2-5 and V is TRBV27; D remains ambiguous. The last part of the DNA fits TRBJ2-7 better; the J call may be wrong. CDR1 is MNHEY, CDR2 SMNVEV, per germline (reference sequence). CDR3 length: 13 amino acids.

This clone occurred once. The rearrangement links TRBV14 to TRBJ2-3; 8 bases align to TRBD2. The germline gives CDR1 SGHDN, CDR2 FVKESK. The J segment lost 3 bases and the V segment lost 4 bases, leaving 9 bases of the junction unmatched. The CDR3 length is 16 residues. CDR3 region: CASSLREGRGTDTQYF. CDR3 in DNA: TGTGCCAGCAGCCTCCGGGAGGGGCGAGGGACAGATACGCAGTATTTT.

The chain is built from TRBV7-8 and TRBJ2-7, with TRBD2 matching over 7 bases. CDR1 is SGHVS, CDR2 FQNEAQ, per germline. The CDR3 sequence is 14 residues long. The J segment lost 0 bases and the V segment lost 5 bases, leaving 4 bases of the junction unmatched. CDR3 coding DNA: TGTGCCAGCAGCCCGCGGGACTACTCCTACGAGCAGTACTTC. Translated: CASSPRDYSYEQYF.

V is TRBV28 and J is TRBJ2-7; weak D call: TRBD2 (6 bases). Trimming took 6 bases from V and 0 from J, leaving 21 bases between them. Germline CDR1 reads MDHEN; CDR2 reads SYDVKM. CDR3 size: 17 residues. CDR3 sequence reads: CASSARDSVLSSYEQYF. CDR3 in DNA: TGTGCCAGCAGCGCTCGGGACTCAGTACTGAGCTCCTACGAGCAGTACTTC.

This chain uses TRBV5-4 with TRBJ2-7; 7 bases are shared with TRBD1. This CDR3 has 14 amino acids. Germline values: CDR1 SGHNT, CDR2 YYREEE (reference sequence). V shed 4 bases, J shed 9 bases, and the junction held 13 bases outside the gene matches. The CDR3 DNA reads as TGTGCCAGCAGCCCGGGGACAGAGCCTACGGGGCAGTACTTC. Encoded protein: CASSPGTEPTGQYF.

The chain is built from TRBV19 and TRBJ2-1; maybe TRBD2 (5 bases). Deletions cut 5 bases from V and 8 bases from J, with 10 bases between. Germline values: CDR1 LNHDA, CDR2 SQIVND (reference sequence). The CDR3 is made up of 12 amino acids. The CDR3 sequence: CASSFLRDEQFF. As DNA, the CDR3 is TGTGCCAGTAGTTTCTTGCGGGATGAGCAGTTCTTC.

The chain carries TRBV6-5 and TRBJ2-7, with TRBD1 matching over 12 bases. Germline assignment: CDR1 MNHEY and CDR2 SVGAGI. J gave up 6 bases and V 2 bases, and 8 bases lay outside the gene matches. The CDR3 extends over 16 amino acids. The DNA for the CDR3 is TGTGCCAGCAGTTACCTTGCCGGGACAGGGGGCTTCGAGCAGTACTTC. It yields the protein CASSYLAGTGGFEQYF.

This clone was observed a handful of times. J is TRBJ1-3 and V is TRBV4-1; D may be TRBD1 (5 bases). CDR1 is MGHRA and CDR2 is YSYEKL in the germline V gene. V dropped 1 base and J dropped 4 bases, with 8 bases sitting between them. CDR3 size: 14 residues. In DNA, the CDR3 is TGCGCCAGCAGCCAAGTCCAGGGAGGAAACACCATATATTTT. Amino acid sequence: CASSQVQGGNTIYF.

The V and J genes are TRBV7-2 and TRBJ2-3; D perhaps matches TRBD2 (7 bases). V was clipped by 2 bases and J by 1 base, with 10 bases between them. Germline V gene sequence: CDR1 SGHTA, CDR2 FQGNSA. The CDR3 contains 15 residues. Here the CDR3 DNA reads TGTGCCAGCAGCTTAAGGGGGGGCGGCACAGATACGCAGTATTTT. Residues: CASSLRGGGTDTQYF.